Below, 21 T cell receptor beta chains from the same sample are listed, as sequenced in a study of blood T cell repertoires in COVID-19. Here immunoSEQ multiplex PCR was the method, and the copy in TCRdb shows in-frame clones only, minus some. The sample has hundreds of thousands of clones; about 86% are singletons. The sequencing sample was made of PBMCs or T cells enriched from blood (not recorded which). The source is a woman between 40 and 55 years old with acute COVID-19.

This chain links TRBV28 with TRBJ2-2, with D possibly TRBD1 on 6 matching bases. Trimming cost V 8 bases and J 5 bases, with 18 bases left between them. Per the germline V gene, CDR1 is MDHEN and CDR2 is SYDVKM. The CDR3 runs 15 residues. The CDR3 sequence is CASARGPSGTGELFF. The CDR3 DNA is TGTGCCAGCGCCAGGGGACCCTCGGGAACCGGGGAGCTGTTTTTT. Using reference TRBV28 and TRBJ2-2 for the parts outside the CDR3, the full variable domain is DVKVTQSSRYLVKRTGEKVFLECVQDMDHENMFWYRQDPGLGLRLIYFSYDVKMKEKGDIPEGYSVSREKKERFSLILESASTNQTSMYLCASARGPSGTGELFFGEGSRLTVL.

The rearrangement links TRBV7-9 to TRBJ2-2; TRBD1 might be the D (5 bases). Trimming cost V 4 bases and J 1 base, with 16 bases left between them. Germline V gene lookup returns CDR1 SEHNR and CDR2 FQNEAQ (reference sequence). The CDR3 is made up of 17 amino acids. The CDR3 DNA sequence: TGTGCCAGCAGCTCCAACCTGGACATAATGAACACCGGGGAGCTGTTTTTT. Translated, it gives CASSSNLDIMNTGELFF.

In its sample, this clone was seen a few times. V gene TRBV2 combines with J gene TRBJ2-7; D not certain. The CDR3 extends over 12 amino acids. Germline CDR1 SNHLY, CDR2 FYNNEI. The V and J ends lost 7 bases and 3 bases respectively, with 10 bases between them. CDR3 nucleotides: TGTGCCAGCATCGGATCGGGCTACGAGCAGTACTTC. It is translated as CASIGSGYEQYF.

The CDR3: CASKRTGNSGANVLTF. The DNA for the CDR3 is TGTGCCAGCAAAAGGACAGGCAACTCTGGGGCCAACGTCCTGACTTTC. V and J are TRBV27 and TRBJ2-6; 7 bases are a match to TRBD1. V trimming: 7 bases; J trimming: 0 bases; junction bases outside the gene matches: 6. This CDR3 has 16 residues. Germline-derived CDR1 and CDR2 are MNHEY and SMNVEV (reference sequence).

The gene calls are TRBV19 and TRBJ2-1, with TRBD2 identical over 13 bases. CDR1 and CDR2 (germline): LNHDA, SQIVND (reference sequence). Trimming removed 3 bases from V and 8 bases from J; junction bases left unmatched: 10. CDR3 size: 17 residues. CDR3 amino acids: CASSMGLAGNLVYEQFF. Written as DNA, the CDR3 is TGTGCCAGTAGTATGGGACTAGCGGGAAATCTTGTGTATGAGCAGTTCTTC.

The chain uses TRBV30 and TRBJ2-7, with TRBD2 matching 9 bases. The CDR3 has 14 residues. Germline lookup yields CDR1 GTSNPN and CDR2 SVGIG (reference sequence). V lost 2 bases to trimming and J lost 3 bases; unmatched junction nucleotides: 5. CDR3 in amino acids: CAWSWSSGNYEQYF. CDR3 sequence (DNA): TGTGCCTGGAGTTGGTCTAGCGGGAACTACGAGCAGTACTTC.

V and J are TRBV24-1 and TRBJ2-1, with 10 bases lining up with TRBD2. With 3 bases clipped from V and 5 bases from J, the junction kept 6 bases outside the gene matches. Germline V gene data show CDR1 as KGHDR and CDR2 as SFDVKD. This CDR3 region has 16 residues. CDR3 DNA sequence: TGTGCCACCAGTGATCCCGGGACTAGCGCCAACAATGAGCAGTTCTTC. Its translation: CATSDPGTSANNEQFF.

Regarding this clone: The same CDR3 arises from other DNA sequences in this sample as well. J is TRBJ1-2 and V is TRBV11-2, with D possibly TRBD1 on 5 matching bases. V gave up 5 bases and J gave up 2 bases, with 15 bases separating them. The germline CDR1 and CDR2 sequences are SGHAT and FQNNGV. This CDR3 region has 15 residues. The CDR3 protein is CASSRGGLGNYGYTF. For the CDR3, the DNA is TGTGCCAGCAGCCGGGGGGGATTGGGAAACTATGGCTACACCTTC. Complete variable domain (other parts from reference TRBV11-2 and TRBJ1-2): EAGVAQSPRYKIIEKRQSVAFWCNPISGHATLYWYQQILGQGPKLLIQFQNNGVVDDSQLPKDRFSAERLKGVDSTLKIQPAKLEDSAVYLCASSRGGLGNYGYTFGSGTRLTVV.

V is TRBV2 and J is TRBJ2-5; weak D call: TRBD1 (6 bases). CDR3 length: 11 amino acids. The V gene's germline CDR1 is SNHLY and CDR2 FYNNEI. Trimming left V 11 bases short and J 4 bases short, with 11 bases between. The CDR3 region is CAGTNTETQYF. CDR3 DNA sequence: TGTGCCGGGACAAACACAGAGACCCAGTACTTC.

This clone was seen a single time. The genes are TRBV6-5 and TRBJ2-1; 10 bases match TRBD2. V gave up 4 bases and J gave up 8 bases; unmatched junction bases: 8. CDR1 and CDR2 from the germline V gene are MNHEY and SVGAGI. This CDR3 contains 15 residues. Here the CDR3 DNA reads TGTGCCAGCAGTTCACCGGGACTAGCGTTCTATGAGCAGTTCTTC. Amino acid sequence: CASSSPGLAFYEQFF.

The chain employs TRBV11-2 and TRBJ2-5; TRBD2 aligns across 7 bases. The trim removed 5 bases at V and 5 bases at J, leaving 5 bases unmatched. The CDR3 spans 13 residues. CDR1 is SGHAT and CDR2 is FQNNGV in the germline V gene. The CDR3 sequence is CASSSRLAETQYF. CDR3 DNA: TGTGCCAGCAGCAGCCGACTAGCCGAGACCCAGTACTTC. The variable domain in full, completed from reference TRBV11-2 and TRBJ2-5, reads EAGVAQSPRYKIIEKRQSVAFWCNPISGHATLYWYQQILGQGPKLLIQFQNNGVVDDSQLPKDRFSAERLKGVDSTLKIQPAKLEDSAVYLCASSSRLAETQYFGPGTRLLVL.

The CDR3 reads CASSEGSGREGETQYF. The CDR3 DNA is TGTGCCAGCAGTGAAGGCAGCGGGAGGGAGGGAGAGACCCAGTACTTC. The chain combines TRBV25-1 with TRBJ2-5; TRBD2 aligns across 10 bases. V was clipped by 2 bases and J by 4 bases; unmatched bases: 7. This CDR3 has 16 amino acids. Per germline, CDR1 MGHDK and CDR2 SYGVNS. Full variable domain (outside the CDR3, taken from reference TRBV25-1 and TRBJ2-5): EADIYQTPRYLVIGTGKKITLECSQTMGHDKMYWYQQDPGMELHLIHYSYGVNSTEKGDLSSESTVSRIRTEHFPLTLESARPSHTSQYLCASSEGSGREGETQYFGPGTRLLVL.

V and J are TRBV7-2 and TRBJ2-3; 10 positions match TRBD2. Germline assignment: CDR1 SGHTA and CDR2 FQGNSA. The CDR3 loop spans 17 amino acids. Germline trimming cut 1 base from V and 4 bases from J; bases unmatched to any gene: 8. CDR3 nucleotides: TGTGCCAGCAGCTTAGAGAGTAGCGGGAGGCTGGCAGATACGCAGTATTTT. This sequence encodes CASSLESSGRLADTQYF.

In its sample, this clone was seen once. The V and J genes are TRBV30 and TRBJ2-2; possible D gene TRBD2, 6 bases. Trimming removed 7 bases from V and 3 bases from J, with 21 bases in between. The CDR3 runs to 16 residues. Germline V CDR1 and CDR2: GTSNPN, SVGIG (reference sequence). The CDR3 spells CAYGGLGTVHTGELFF. CDR3 bases: TGTGCCTACGGGGGTCTCGGGACCGTCCACACCGGGGAGCTGTTTTTT.

The chain is built from TRBV5-1 and TRBJ1-2; TRBD1 agrees at 10 bases. V was clipped by 4 bases and J by 1 base; unmatched bases: 4. CDR3 length: 15 residues. CDR1 is SGHRS, CDR2 YFSETQ, per germline. The chain's CDR3 is CASSRGTGDNYGYTF. The CDR3 DNA follows: TGCGCCAGCAGCAGGGGGACAGGGGATAACTATGGCTACACCTTC.

The J gene is TRBJ2-2, the V gene TRBV9; D perhaps matches TRBD1 (5 bases). V lost 5 bases, J lost 2 bases, and 7 bases lay in between. The CDR3 has 13 residues. Per germline, CDR1 SGDLS and CDR2 YYNGEE. The CDR3 loop is CASRQGNTGELFF. The CDR3 nucleotides are TGTGCCAGCAGGCAGGGAAACACCGGGGAGCTGTTTTTT.

The chain links TRBV28 to TRBJ2-1; TRBD2 aligns across 7 bases. The J segment lost 4 bases and the V segment lost 7 bases, leaving 10 bases of the junction unmatched. From germline, CDR1 is MDHEN and CDR2 SYDVKM. This CDR3 region has 15 residues. This CDR3 reads CASIGLGTGYNEQFF. The DNA of the CDR3 is TGTGCCAGCATTGGACTAGGTACGGGGTACAATGAGCAGTTCTTC.

The chain couples TRBV30 to TRBJ2-3; TRBD2 agrees at 10 bases. The germline V gene encodes CDR1 GTSNPN and CDR2 SVGIG (reference sequence). The CDR3 covers 14 residues. The V gene end was trimmed by 5 bases and the J gene end by 8 bases; junction bases not matched to a gene: 10. CDR3 sequence: CAWASGGGVGTQYF. CDR3 DNA sequence: TGTGCCTGGGCTAGCGGGGGAGGCGTCGGTACGCAGTATTTT.

This chain links TRBV5-6 with TRBJ1-2; D call uncertain. CDR1 is SGHDT and CDR2 is YYEEEE in the germline V gene. There are 12 residues in the CDR3. V lost 0 bases and J 8 bases, leaving 8 bases between the germline ends. This CDR3 reads CASSLAGYGYTF. The CDR3 bases are TGTGCCAGCAGCTTGGCGGGGTACGGCTACACCTTC.

This chain connects TRBV27 to TRBJ2-1; TRBD2 might be the D (6 bases). CDR1 and CDR2 from the germline V gene are MNHEY and SMNVEV (reference sequence). This CDR3 is 16 amino acids long. V gave up 2 bases and J gave up 0 bases, with 11 bases separating them. This CDR3 is CASSLGGHSSYNEQFF. The DNA for the CDR3 is TGTGCCAGCAGTTTAGGAGGGCACAGCTCCTACAATGAGCAGTTCTTC.

This chain joins TRBV3-1 (or the pseudogene TRBV3-2) and TRBJ2-1; D perhaps matches TRBD1 (5 bases). The CDR3 covers 14 residues. From germline, CDR1 is LGHDT and CDR2 YNNKEL (reference sequence). The V gene lost 4 bases and the J gene lost 6 bases, with 13 bases spanning the gap. The CDR3 reads CASSLSPDSNEQFF. The CDR3 DNA reads as TGTGCCAGCAGCCTATCTCCCGACAGCAATGAGCAGTTCTTC.